This T cell receptor beta chain was identified in a study of identical twins. Whole-study findings and limits: For cord blood, abundant beta clonotypes had fewer insertions, unlike memory repertoires, which showed none.

The ends lost 6 bases at V and 3 bases at J; junction bases unmatched: 8. Germline-derived CDR1 and CDR2 are MNHNS and SASEGT. The CDR3 loop spans 17 amino acids. TCRdb re-derived calls from the 5' RACE reads in MiXCR, one entry per CDR3 protein. The sample shows 400,000 to 500,000 distinct CDR3 sequences, approximately 15% of them seen only once. Regarding this clonotype: Its matching antigen is unknown.

The sample also formed part of further work on yellow fever vaccine responses in identical twins.

The source of this sequence is a woman between 18 and 29 years old in good health. The chain couples TRBV6-1 to TRBJ2-3; 14 nucleotides align to TRBD2. Sequencing was performed on CD4+ T cells sorted from blood. CDR3 DNA sequence: TGTGCCAGCAGCGCGGGGACTAGCGGGGGTCTAACAGATACGCAGTATTTT. Protein product: CASSAGTSGGLTDTQYF.